This T cell receptor beta chain was captured by sequencing in a study of spatial heterogeneity in lung cancer. TCRdb fed the 5' RACE reads into MiXCR, producing one record per CDR3 protein. This table has about 94,000 distinct CDR3 sequences, around 19% appearing once. Specified time point: blood at routine non-recurrence follow-up after resection. CDR3 length: 18 amino acids. CDR1 MGHRA and CDR2 YSYEKL come from the germline V gene. The V and J ends lost 4 bases and 0 bases, in that order; junction bases with no gene match: 12. The sequence derives from a male donor with early-stage non-small cell lung cancer. Sequences were derived from PBMCs, sampled at follow-up. The chain is built from TRBV4-1 and TRBJ1-5, with 7 bases identical to TRBD1. CDR3 protein: CASSRLPGQFNSNQPQHF. The DNA for the CDR3 is TGCGCCAGCAGCCGCCTCCCGGGACAGTTCAATAGCAATCAGCCCCAGCATTTT.